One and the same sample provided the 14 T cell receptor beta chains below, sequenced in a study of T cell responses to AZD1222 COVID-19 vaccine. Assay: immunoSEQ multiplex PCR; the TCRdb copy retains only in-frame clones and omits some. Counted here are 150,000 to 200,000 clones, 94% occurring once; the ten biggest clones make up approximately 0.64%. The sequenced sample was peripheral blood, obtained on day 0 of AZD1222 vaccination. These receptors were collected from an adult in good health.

The CDR3 spells CASSRWSGDTEAFF. CDR3 sequence (DNA): TGTGCCAGCAGCCGGTGGTCGGGGGACACTGAAGCTTTCTTT. The chain recombines TRBV5-5 with TRBJ1-1; possibly TRBD1 for D (5 bases). Germline-derived CDR1 and CDR2 are SGHKS and YYEKEE (reference sequence). The CDR3 covers 14 residues. V dropped 4 bases and J dropped 3 bases, with 13 bases sitting between them.

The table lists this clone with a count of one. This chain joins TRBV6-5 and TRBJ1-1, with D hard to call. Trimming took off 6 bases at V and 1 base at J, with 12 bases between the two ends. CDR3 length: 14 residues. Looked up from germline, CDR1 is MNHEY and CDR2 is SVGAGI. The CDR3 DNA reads TGTGCCAGCAGCCTCATTGGTGAGAACACTGAAGCTTTCTTT. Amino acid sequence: CASSLIGENTEAFF.

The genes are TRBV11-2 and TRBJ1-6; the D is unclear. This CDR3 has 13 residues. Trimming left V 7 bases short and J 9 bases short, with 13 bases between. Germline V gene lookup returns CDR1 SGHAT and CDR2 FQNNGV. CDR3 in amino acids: CASTPERGSPLHF. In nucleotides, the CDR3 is TGTGCCAGCACCCCCGAGCGAGGTTCACCCCTCCACTTT. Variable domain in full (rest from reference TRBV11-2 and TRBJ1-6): EAGVAQSPRYKIIEKRQSVAFWCNPISGHATLYWYQQILGQGPKLLIQFQNNGVVDDSQLPKDRFSAERLKGVDSTLKIQPAKLEDSAVYLCASTPERGSPLHFGNGTRLTVT.

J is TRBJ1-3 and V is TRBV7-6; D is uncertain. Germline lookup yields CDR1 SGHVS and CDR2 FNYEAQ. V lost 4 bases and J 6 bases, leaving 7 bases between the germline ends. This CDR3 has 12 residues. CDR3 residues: CASSSGQNTIYF. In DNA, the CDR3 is TGTGCCAGCAGCTCGGGTCAAAACACCATATATTTT.

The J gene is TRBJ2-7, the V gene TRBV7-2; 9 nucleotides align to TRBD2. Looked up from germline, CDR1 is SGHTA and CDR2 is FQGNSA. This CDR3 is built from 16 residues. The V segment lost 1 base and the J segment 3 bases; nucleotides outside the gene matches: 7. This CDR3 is CASSLDGSGGVYEQYF. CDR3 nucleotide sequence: TGTGCCAGCAGCTTAGACGGTAGCGGGGGCGTCTACGAGCAGTACTTC.

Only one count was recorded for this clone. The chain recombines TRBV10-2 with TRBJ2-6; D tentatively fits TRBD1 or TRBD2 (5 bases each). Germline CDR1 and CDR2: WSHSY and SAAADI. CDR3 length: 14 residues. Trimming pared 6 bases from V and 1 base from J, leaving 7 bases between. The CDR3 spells CASSRESGANVLTF. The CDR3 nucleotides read TGCGCCAGCAGCAGGGAGTCTGGGGCCAACGTCCTGACTTTC.

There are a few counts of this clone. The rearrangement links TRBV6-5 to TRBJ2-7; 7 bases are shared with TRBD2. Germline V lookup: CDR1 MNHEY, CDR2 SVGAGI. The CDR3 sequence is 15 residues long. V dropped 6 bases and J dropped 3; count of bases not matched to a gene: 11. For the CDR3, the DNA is TGTGCCAGCAGGGGGTTCCGCGGGAGTATCTACGAGCAGTACTTC. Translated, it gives CASRGFRGSIYEQYF.

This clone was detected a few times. CDR3 protein: CASSLGGPRYNEQFF. DNA of the CDR3: TGTGCCAGCAGTTTGGGCGGACCGAGGTACAATGAGCAGTTCTTC. The chain links TRBV28 to TRBJ2-1; no clear D gene. CDR3 size: 15 residues. Germline-derived CDR1 and CDR2 are MDHEN and SYDVKM. V lost 3 bases, J lost 4 bases, and 13 bases lay in between.

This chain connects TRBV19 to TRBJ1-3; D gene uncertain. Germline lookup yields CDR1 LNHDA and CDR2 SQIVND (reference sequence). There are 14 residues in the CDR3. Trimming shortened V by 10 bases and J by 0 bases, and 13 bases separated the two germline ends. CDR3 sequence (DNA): TGTGCCACCTCCCCCCGTGCCTCTGGAAACACCATATATTTT. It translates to CATSPRASGNTIYF.

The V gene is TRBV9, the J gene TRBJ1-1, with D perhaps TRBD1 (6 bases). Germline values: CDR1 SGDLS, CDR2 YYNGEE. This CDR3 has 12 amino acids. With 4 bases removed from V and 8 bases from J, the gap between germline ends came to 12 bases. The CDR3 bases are TGTGCCAGCAGCTCAAGGGGGACAGAAGCTTTCTTT. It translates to CASSSRGTEAFF.

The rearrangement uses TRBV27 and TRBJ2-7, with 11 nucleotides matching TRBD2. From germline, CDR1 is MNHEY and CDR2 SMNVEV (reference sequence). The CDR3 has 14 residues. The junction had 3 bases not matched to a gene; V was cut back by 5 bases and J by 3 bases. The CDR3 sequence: CASSRLAGYYEQYF. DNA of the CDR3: TGTGCCAGCAGTCGACTAGCGGGGTACTACGAGCAGTACTTC.

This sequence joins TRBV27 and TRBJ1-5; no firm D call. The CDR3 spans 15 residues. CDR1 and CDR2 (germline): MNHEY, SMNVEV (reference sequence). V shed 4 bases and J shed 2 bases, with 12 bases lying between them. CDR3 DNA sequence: TGTGCCAGCAGTTACAGATCCGTGGGCAATCAGCCCCAGCATTTT. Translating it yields CASSYRSVGNQPQHF.

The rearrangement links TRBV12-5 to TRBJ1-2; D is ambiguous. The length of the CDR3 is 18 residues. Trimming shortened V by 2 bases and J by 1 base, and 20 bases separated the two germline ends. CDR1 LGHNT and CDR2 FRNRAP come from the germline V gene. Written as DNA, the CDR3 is TGTGCTAGTGGTTTGCCCTTTAACCTCCGACCTGATAACTATGGCTACACCTTC. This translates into CASGLPFNLRPDNYGYTF. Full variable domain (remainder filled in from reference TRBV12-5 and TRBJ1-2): DARVTQTPRHKVTEMGQEVTMRCQPILGHNTVFWYRQTMMQGLELLAYFRNRAPLDDSGMPKDRFSAEMPDATLATLKIQPSEPRDSAVYFCASGLPFNLRPDNYGYTFGSGTRLTVV.

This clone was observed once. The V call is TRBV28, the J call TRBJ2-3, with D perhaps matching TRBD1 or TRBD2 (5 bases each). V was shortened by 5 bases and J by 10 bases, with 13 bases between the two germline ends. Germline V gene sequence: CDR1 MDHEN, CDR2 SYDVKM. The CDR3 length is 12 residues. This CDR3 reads CASSGDRDAQYF. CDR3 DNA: TGTGCCAGCAGTGGGGACCGGGACGCGCAGTATTTT.